This T cell receptor beta chain originates from a study of vaccination and CD4 T cells after COVID-19. Study details: The convalescents were made up of six males and four females, two of whom were Hispanic.

Oncomine TCR Beta short-read sequencing was applied to DNA from cultured CD4+ T cells. Cultures of CD4+ T cells served as the source for extracting genomic DNA. TCRdb passed the PCR reads through MiXCR, listing each CDR3 protein once. The sample has 10,000 or so distinct CDR3 sequences, 50% to 65% seen once; the top ten hold roughly 22%. V was shortened by 6 bases and J by 4 bases, with 9 bases between the two germline ends. The CDR3 loop spans 12 amino acids. Germline CDR1 reads MNHNS; CDR2 reads SASEGT. The sample's treatment: approximately nine-day PBMC culture with coronavirus spike peptide pools or control peptides (ViraFEST assay). This clonotype turned up a few times. What it binds is unknown.

The gene calls are TRBV6-1 and TRBJ1-2; the D gene is possibly TRBD1 (5 bases). Sequencing used CD4+ T cells from blood, cultured in vitro. The receptor was isolated from a human donor who had recovered from COVID-19. The CDR3 reads CASRRGTYGYTF. DNA of the CDR3: TGTGCCAGCAGGCGGGGGACCTATGGCTACACCTTC.